Below are 22 T cell receptor beta chains sequenced from a single sample in a study of blood T cell repertoires in COVID-19. Assay: immunoSEQ multiplex PCR; the TCRdb copy retains only in-frame clones and omits some. The profile shows 400,000 to 500,000 clones, about 88% of them singletons. Sequencing was done on a sample of PBMCs or T cells enriched from blood (not recorded which). The receptors here all came from a woman aged 18-35 years who had been exposed to COVID-19.

This clone was observed a handful of times. The chain is built from TRBV2 and TRBJ1-1; D ambiguous. Germline V gene lookup returns CDR1 SNHLY and CDR2 FYNNEI. V dropped 2 bases and J dropped 1 base, with 8 bases sitting between them. The CDR3 totals 14 residues. The CDR3 is CASSEFQRNTEAFF. Written as DNA, the CDR3 is TGTGCCAGCAGTGAATTCCAGCGGAACACTGAAGCTTTCTTT.

This clone was seen a handful of times. V usage is TRBV30 and J usage is TRBJ1-6; the D gene is possibly TRBD1 (5 bases). Per the germline V gene, CDR1 is GTSNPN and CDR2 is SVGIG (reference sequence). The length of the CDR3 is 11 residues. V lost 5 bases and J lost 8, with 7 bases in between. As DNA, the CDR3 is TGTGCCTGGGAACAGGATTCACCCCTCCACTTT. Its protein product is CAWEQDSPLHF. The variable domain in full, with the rest retrieved from reference TRBV30 and TRBJ1-6, is SQTIHQWPATLVQPVGSPLSLECTVEGTSNPNLYWYRQAAGRGLQLLFYSVGIGQISSEVPQNLSASRPQDRQFILSSKKLLLSDSGFYLCAWEQDSPLHFGNGTRLTVT.

The chain combines TRBV28 with TRBJ1-3; no clear D. Germline lookup yields CDR1 MDHEN and CDR2 SYDVKM. This CDR3 has 12 amino acids. Deletions cut 5 bases from V and 2 bases from J, with 4 bases between. The CDR3 DNA follows: TGTGCCAGCAGTATTACTGGAAACACCATATATTTT. As protein: CASSITGNTIYF.

The chain uses TRBV19 and TRBJ1-2; no clear D. The CDR3 extends over 14 amino acids. V was pared by 5 bases and J by 3 bases, with 13 bases between. The V gene's germline CDR1 is LNHDA and CDR2 SQIVND (reference sequence). The CDR3 sequence: CASSEVPGDYGYTF. Written as DNA, the CDR3 is TGTGCCAGTAGTGAGGTCCCCGGAGACTATGGCTACACCTTC.

In DNA form, the CDR3 reads TGTGCCAGCAGCCAAGATGGGACAGTGCTCGCTAACTATGGCTACACCTTC. This codes for CASSQDGTVLANYGYTF. The chain combines TRBV4-2 with TRBJ1-2, with 7 bases matching TRBD1. CDR3 length: 17 residues. V trimming: 0 bases; J trimming: 0 bases; junction bases outside the gene matches: 7. Looked up from germline, CDR1 is LGHNA and CDR2 is YNFKEQ.

V is TRBV11-1 and J is TRBJ2-7; 7 bases match TRBD1. Losses at the gene ends were 1 base for V and 3 bases for J; bases not matched to a gene: 3. The CDR3 sequence is 14 residues long. The V gene's germline CDR1 is SGHAT and CDR2 FQDESV (reference sequence). The CDR3 loop reads CASSLGGTDYEQYF. CDR3 nucleotides: TGTGCCAGCAGCTTAGGGGGGACAGACTACGAGCAGTACTTC.

The chain links TRBV5-1 to TRBJ2-7; D unresolved. CDR1 SGHRS and CDR2 YFSETQ come from the germline V gene. The CDR3 contains 13 residues. Trimming left V 0 bases short and J 3 bases short, with 7 bases between. The CDR3: CASSLVEDYEQYF. CDR3 nucleotides: TGCGCCAGCAGCTTGGTCGAGGACTACGAGCAGTACTTC.

The rearrangement links TRBV6-2 or TRBV6-3 to TRBJ2-3, with 7 nucleotides matching TRBD1. Looked up from germline, CDR1 is MNHEY and CDR2 is SVGEGT. V trimming: 5 bases; J trimming: 4 bases; junction bases outside the gene matches: 3. This CDR3 is built from 13 residues. CDR3 sequence (DNA): TGTGCCAGCAGTCACGGACAGGCAGATACGCAGTATTTT. Translation gives CASSHGQADTQYF.

The chain joins TRBV6-5 to TRBJ2-7; D perhaps matches TRBD1 (6 bases). Germline values: CDR1 MNHEY, CDR2 SVGAGI. CDR3 length: 15 amino acids. Trimming took 2 bases from V and 1 from J, leaving 12 bases between them. CDR3 DNA sequence: TGTGCCAGCAGTTACGAGGCCAGGGGATCCTACGAGCAGTACTTC. Translating gives CASSYEARGSYEQYF.

The rearrangement uses TRBV11-3 and TRBJ2-3; 7 bases line up with TRBD2. This CDR3 contains 20 residues. The V gene's germline CDR1 is SGHNT and CDR2 YENEEA. The trim removed 0 bases at V and 0 bases at J, leaving 15 bases unmatched. The CDR3 reads CASSLERGGSLFSSTDTQYF. CDR3 bases: TGTGCCAGCAGCTTAGAGCGGGGCGGGAGCCTTTTCTCTAGCACAGATACGCAGTATTTT.

The chain is built from TRBV5-1 and TRBJ1-2; 9 bases are shared with TRBD1. The CDR3 is 14 residues long. Germline assignment: CDR1 SGHRS and CDR2 YFSETQ. Trimming at V came to 0 bases and at J to 8 bases, leaving 5 bases not matched to a gene. The CDR3 nucleotides read TGCGCCAGCAGCTTGGACAGGGGGCTGATGGGCTACACCTTC. This gives the protein CASSLDRGLMGYTF.

The V gene is TRBV29-1, the J gene TRBJ1-4; D is ambiguous. The CDR3 consists of 12 residues. Germline CDR1 is SQVTM and CDR2 is ANQGSEA. Deletions cut 7 bases from V and 4 bases from J, with 10 bases between. The CDR3 here is CSARESNEKLFF. CDR3 coding DNA: TGCAGCGCCCGAGAGAGTAATGAAAAACTGTTTTTT.

The chain joins TRBV7-9 to TRBJ1-1; no firm D call. From germline, CDR1 is SEHNR and CDR2 FQNEAQ (reference sequence). V was pared by 7 bases and J by 1 base, with 16 bases between. The CDR3 contains 15 residues. CDR3 amino acids: CASTYEAGRNTEAFF. CDR3 in DNA: TGTGCCAGCACCTACGAGGCGGGCCGGAACACTGAAGCTTTCTTT.

The V and J genes are TRBV27 and TRBJ1-4; TRBD1 agrees at 8 bases. Germline V CDR1 and CDR2: MNHEY, SMNVEV (reference sequence). V lost 1 base, J lost 6 bases, and 4 bases stayed unmatched. The CDR3 has 15 amino acids. DNA of the CDR3: TGTGCCAGCAGTTTATTGGGGACAGGTGATGAAAAACTGTTTTTT. Amino acid sequence: CASSLLGTGDEKLFF.

This chain uses TRBV11-3 with TRBJ1-1, with D unclear. The V end lost 5 bases, the J end lost 4 bases, and 11 bases lay between the germline ends. Germline CDR1 is SGHNT and CDR2 is YENEEA. This CDR3 contains 13 residues. The CDR3 DNA sequence: TGTGCCAGCAGCCCCTCCTTGGCCACTGAAGCTTTCTTT. It encodes CASSPSLATEAFF.

The rearrangement links TRBV7-2 to TRBJ1-2, with 7 bases fitting TRBD1. V lost 5 bases to trimming and J lost 7 bases; unmatched junction nucleotides: 10. Germline V gene lookup returns CDR1 SGHTA and CDR2 FQGNSA. The CDR3 consists of 14 residues. CDR3: CASSPQRQGSGYTF. CDR3 nucleotides: TGTGCCAGCAGCCCTCAGAGACAGGGCTCTGGCTACACCTTC.

The chain has TRBV18 and TRBJ2-7; possibly TRBD2 for D (6 bases). The germline gives CDR1 KGHSH, CDR2 LQKENI. The CDR3 length is 16 residues. V gave up 3 bases and J gave up 0 bases, with 15 bases separating them. In DNA, the CDR3 is TGTGCCAGCTCACCTAGGGTCCGCGGGGACTCCTACGAGCAGTACTTC. Residues: CASSPRVRGDSYEQYF.

The chain carries TRBV3-1 (or the pseudogene TRBV3-2) and TRBJ2-4, with D possibly matching TRBD1 (6 bases). CDR1 and CDR2 from the germline V gene are LGHDT and YNNKEL (reference sequence). This CDR3 has 15 amino acids. Deletions cut 1 base from V and 8 bases from J, with 15 bases between. CDR3: CASSQALGQTYIQYF. The CDR3 region has the DNA TGTGCCAGCAGCCAAGCCCTCGGACAGACGTACATTCAGTACTTC.

This chain joins TRBV5-4 and TRBJ1-1; unclear D gene. The CDR3 contains 13 residues. Germline loops: CDR1 SGHNT, CDR2 YYREEE (reference sequence). V was cut by 5 bases and J by 1 base, with 9 bases left in between. CDR3 nucleotides: TGTGCCAGCAGGCGGGATTCGAACACTGAAGCTTTCTTT. This gives the protein CASRRDSNTEAFF.

The chain has TRBV19 and TRBJ1-5; 7 nucleotides match TRBD1. The CDR3 length is 13 residues. J was trimmed by 7 bases and V by 7 bases; bases with no gene match: 7. Germline V gene sequence: CDR1 LNHDA, CDR2 SQIVND (reference sequence). DNA of the CDR3: TGTGCCAGTAAACGAGAGGGGGCGCAGCCCCAGCATTTT. It translates to CASKREGAQPQHF.

The chain is built from TRBV11-2 and TRBJ1-4; unclear D gene. CDR1 is SGHAT and CDR2 is FQNNGV in the germline V gene. The CDR3 spans 15 residues. The ends were cut back, 5 bases at V and 6 bases at J, with 16 bases in the middle. The CDR3 DNA is TGTGCCAGCAGCCCCGCGGGGTTTGACGATGAAAAACTGTTTTTT. It translates to CASSPAGFDDEKLFF.

This clone was counted a single time. The rearrangement uses TRBV19 and TRBJ2-1; D gene ambiguous. The CDR3 spans 13 residues. Germline CDR1 LNHDA, CDR2 SQIVND (reference sequence). Trimming shortened V by 6 bases and J by 4 bases, and 10 bases separated the two germline ends. CDR3 DNA: TGTGCCAGTAGCCAAACAGAGTACAATGAGCAGTTCTTC. This gives the protein CASSQTEYNEQFF.